The rows below give T cell receptor beta chains drawn from one sample of a study of read filtering for tumor transcriptome and immune sequencing. TCRdb used MiXCR to reprocess the reads, holding one entry per CDR3 protein. The sample carries 60,000 or so distinct CDR3 sequences, roughly 18% recorded once. Sequenced material: a population of CD138-negative cells sorted from bone marrow. Source of these receptors: a donor at least 40 years old with multiple myeloma. The CDR3 runs from the conserved cysteine through the conserved F or W. D genes are given only for firm matches. Size is omitted from some rows. Given values are once, few, many or a class for expanded clones.

many	.	TRBV29-1	TRBJ2-3	TGCAGCGTTGAAGATCGGGGGCGGAGCACAGATACGCAGTATTTT	CSVEDRGRSTDTQYF
many	.	TRBV20-1	TRBJ2-2	TGCAGTGCTAGAGATTTCTCGCGGGGGAACACCGGGGAGCTGTTTTTT	CSARDFSRGNTGELFF
few	.	TRBV15	TRBJ2-3	TGTGCCACCAGCAGGGAGGTTTTTAGAGATACGCAGTATTTT	CATSREVFRDTQYF
many	TRBD2	TRBV10-2	TRBJ2-7	TGCGCCAGCAAGGGACTAGCGGGAGCCGAGCAGTACTTC	CASKGLAGAEQYF
many	TRBD1	TRBV4-1	TRBJ2-7	TGCGCCAGCAGCCAAGAGAGACAGGGGGCAAACGAGCAGTACTTC	CASSQERQGANEQYF
many	TRBD2	TRBV7-8	TRBJ2-7	TGTGCCAGCAGCGGACGGACTAGCGGGGAGCAGTACTTC	CASSGRTSGEQYF
few	TRBD2	TRBV3-1	TRBJ2-3	TGTGCCATCAGCGCAACTAGCGGGAGTTCCCCAGATACGCAGTATTTT	CAISATSGSSPDTQYF
many	TRBD2	TRBV20-1	TRBJ2-6	TGCAGTGCTAGTTATACGACTAGCGGGAGGCTCAGCTCTGGGGCCAACGTCCTGACTTTC	CSASYTTSGRLSSGANVLTF
many	.	TRBV20-1	TRBJ2-7	TGCAGTGCTAGAGTTCGGGACGTCACGTACGAGCAGTACTTC	CSARVRDVTYEQYF
many	.	TRBV7-2	TRBJ1-1	TGTGCCAGCAGCTTTGGGGGTTGGAGCACTGAAGCTTTCTTT	CASSFGGWSTEAFF
.	.	TRBV7-9	TRBJ1-4	TGTGCCAGCGGCCTCTGGGACGGGGGCCTGGAAAAACTGTTTTTT	CASGLWDGGLEKLFF
many	TRBD2	TRBV29-1	TRBJ2-5	TGCAGCGCAGCGACTAGCGGGAGGCAAGAGACCCAGTACTTC	CSAATSGRQETQYF
.	.	TRBV19	TRBJ1-1	TGTGCCAGTAGTCTTGAGGGATGGGGGAACACTGAAGCTTTCTTT	CASSLEGWGNTEAFF
many	TRBD2	TRBV20-1	TRBJ2-1	TGCAGTGCTAGTCCAGCGGGAAAGGACAATGAGCAGTTCTTC	CSASPAGKDNEQFF
many	.	TRBV28	TRBJ2-1	TGTGCCAGCAGTTTACCGGGCTCCTACAATGAGCAGTTCTTC	CASSLPGSYNEQFF
many	TRBD2	TRBV2	TRBJ2-3	TGTGCCAGCAGTGAGGCTACTAGCGGGGGCACAGATACGCAGTATTTT	CASSEATSGGTDTQYF
many	.	TRBV5-1	TRBJ2-3	TGCGCCAGCAGCTCAACAGGACTTGATACGCAGTATTTT	CASSSTGLDTQYF
many	TRBD2	TRBV6-1	TRBJ2-3	TGTGCCAGCAGGGGCTTTCAGCGGGGACCCACAGATACGCAGTATTTT	CASRGFQRGPTDTQYF
many	TRBD2	TRBV3-1	TRBJ2-1	TGTGCCAGCAGCCAAGATAGATGGGGTAGTGGGAGGGAAATCCATGAGCAGTTCTTC	CASSQDRWGSGREIHEQFF
many	TRBD2	TRBV5-1	TRBJ2-5	TGCGCCAGCAGCCCCGGGACTAACCAAGAGACCCAGTACTTC	CASSPGTNQETQYF
.	TRBD1	TRBV5-1	TRBJ1-6	TGCGCCGGCAGCTCCACAGGGGAGCATTCACCCCTCCACTTT	CAGSSTGEHSPLHF
many	TRBD2	TRBV15	TRBJ2-1	TGTGCCACCAGCACACTAGCGGACTCCTACAATGAGCAGTTCTTC	CATSTLADSYNEQFF
.	TRBD2	TRBV24-1	TRBJ2-3	TGTGCCACCAGTGACTCTAGCGGGGGCCCGACAGATACGCAGTATTTT	CATSDSSGGPTDTQYF
many	.	TRBV5-5	TRBJ2-5	TGTGCCAGCAGCTTAAGTCTTTTCCAAGAGACCCAGTACTTC	CASSLSLFQETQYF
many	.	TRBV7-9	TRBJ2-3	TGTGCCAGCAGCTCTCTCGGACGGGATACGCAGTATTTT	CASSSLGRDTQYF
few	TRBD1	TRBV5-1	TRBJ1-3	TGCGCCAGCAGCTCCACAGGGGTTGGAAACACCATATATTTT	CASSSTGVGNTIYF
many	TRBD2	TRBV20-1	TRBJ2-3	TGCAGCGGAAACTCCCCTTGGTCCGCGGGGGGTGGCACAGATACGCAGTATTTT	CSGNSPWSAGGGTDTQYF
many	.	TRBV6-2/TRBV6-3	TRBJ2-7	TGTGCCAGCAGAGAGTCCCAGCGATGGGAGCAGTACTTC	CASRESQRWEQYF
.	TRBD2	TRBV20-1	TRBJ2-1	TGCAGTGCCAAAGCGGGGGGGCACAATGAGCAGTTCTTC	CSAKAGGHNEQFF
many	.	TRBV5-1	TRBJ1-1	TGCGCCAGCAGCTTGTTACGACAGAACACTGAAGCTTTCTTT	CASSLLRQNTEAFF
many	TRBD1	TRBV12-3/TRBV12-4	TRBJ1-5	TGTGCCAGCAGCAGGGGGTCGGATCAGCCCCAGCATTTT	CASSRGSDQPQHF
many	TRBD2	TRBV20-1	TRBJ2-1	TGCAGTGCTAGAGATGACGGGCTAGCGGGAGGGCCTGGAAATGAGCAGTTCTTC	CSARDDGLAGGPGNEQFF
many	.	TRBV7-2	TRBJ2-1	TGTGCCAGCAGCCCCTACTTGGGCTTCAATGAGCAGTTCTTC	CASSPYLGFNEQFF
.	TRBD2	TRBV5-1	TRBJ2-7	TGCGCCAGCAGCTTAGGAGCGGGAGCTCGTGGGCAGTACTTC	CASSLGAGARGQYF
.	TRBD2	TRBV7-3	TRBJ2-3	TGTGCCAGCAGCTCCCAACAAGCGGGGAACACAGATACGCAGTATTTT	CASSSQQAGNTDTQYF